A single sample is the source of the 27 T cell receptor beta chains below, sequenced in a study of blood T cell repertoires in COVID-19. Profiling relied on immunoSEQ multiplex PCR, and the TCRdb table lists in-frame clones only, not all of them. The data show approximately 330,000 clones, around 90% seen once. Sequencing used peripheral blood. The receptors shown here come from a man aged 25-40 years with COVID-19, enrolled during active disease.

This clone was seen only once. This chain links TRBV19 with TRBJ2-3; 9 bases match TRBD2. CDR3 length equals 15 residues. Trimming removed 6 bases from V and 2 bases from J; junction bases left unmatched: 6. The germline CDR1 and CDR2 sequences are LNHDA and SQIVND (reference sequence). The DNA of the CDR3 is TGTGCCAGTAGCCGGGGACTAGCCTCCACAGATACGCAGTATTTT. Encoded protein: CASSRGLASTDTQYF.

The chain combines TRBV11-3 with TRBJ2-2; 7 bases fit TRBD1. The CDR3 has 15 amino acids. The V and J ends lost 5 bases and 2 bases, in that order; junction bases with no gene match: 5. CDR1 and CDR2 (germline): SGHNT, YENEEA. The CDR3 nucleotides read TGTGCCAGCAGCCTCCGACAGGGCAACACCGGGGAGCTGTTTTTT. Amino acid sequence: CASSLRQGNTGELFF.

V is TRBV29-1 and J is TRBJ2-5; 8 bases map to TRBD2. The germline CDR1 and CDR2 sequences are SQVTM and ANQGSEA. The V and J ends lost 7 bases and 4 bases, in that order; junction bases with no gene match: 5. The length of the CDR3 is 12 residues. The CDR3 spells CSEAGVGETQYF. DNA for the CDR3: TGCAGCGAAGCGGGGGTGGGAGAGACCCAGTACTTC.

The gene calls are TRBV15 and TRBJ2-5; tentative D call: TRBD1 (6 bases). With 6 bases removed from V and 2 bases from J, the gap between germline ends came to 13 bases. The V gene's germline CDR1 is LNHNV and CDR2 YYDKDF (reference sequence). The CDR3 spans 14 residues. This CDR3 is CATSLRGLQETQYF. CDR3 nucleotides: TGTGCCACCAGTTTAAGGGGGTTACAAGAGACCCAGTACTTC.

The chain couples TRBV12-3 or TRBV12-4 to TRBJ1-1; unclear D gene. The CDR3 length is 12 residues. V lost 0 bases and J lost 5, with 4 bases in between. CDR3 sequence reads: CASSLARTEAFF. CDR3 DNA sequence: TGTGCCAGCAGTTTAGCGAGAACTGAAGCTTTCTTT.

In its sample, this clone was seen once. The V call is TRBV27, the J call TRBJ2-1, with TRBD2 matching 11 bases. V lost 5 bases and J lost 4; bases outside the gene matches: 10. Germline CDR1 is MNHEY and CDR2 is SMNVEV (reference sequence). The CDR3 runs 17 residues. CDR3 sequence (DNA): TGTGCCAGCAGTCCTCTAGCGGGGGGCCTCGTTTACAATGAGCAGTTCTTC. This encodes CASSPLAGGLVYNEQFF.

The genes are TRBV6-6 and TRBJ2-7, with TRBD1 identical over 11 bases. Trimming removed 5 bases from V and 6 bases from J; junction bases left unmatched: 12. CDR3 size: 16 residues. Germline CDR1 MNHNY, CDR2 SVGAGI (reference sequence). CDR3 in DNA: TGTGCCAGCAGTCGCAGGACAGGGGGCATCGAGAGCGAGCAGTACTTC. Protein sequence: CASSRRTGGIESEQYF.

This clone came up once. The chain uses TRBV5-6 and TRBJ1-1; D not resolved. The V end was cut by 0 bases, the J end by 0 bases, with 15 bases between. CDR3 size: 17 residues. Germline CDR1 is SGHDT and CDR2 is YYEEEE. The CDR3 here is CASSLVREPHMNTEAFF. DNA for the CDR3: TGTGCCAGCAGCTTGGTTAGGGAGCCCCACATGAACACTGAAGCTTTCTTT.

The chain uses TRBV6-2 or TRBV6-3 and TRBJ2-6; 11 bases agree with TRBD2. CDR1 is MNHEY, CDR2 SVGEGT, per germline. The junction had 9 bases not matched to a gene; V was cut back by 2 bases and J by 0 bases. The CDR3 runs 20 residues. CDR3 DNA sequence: TGTGCCAGCAGTTACCCCGGGACTAGCGGACTCTACTCTGGGGCCAACGTCCTGACTTTC. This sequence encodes CASSYPGTSGLYSGANVLTF.

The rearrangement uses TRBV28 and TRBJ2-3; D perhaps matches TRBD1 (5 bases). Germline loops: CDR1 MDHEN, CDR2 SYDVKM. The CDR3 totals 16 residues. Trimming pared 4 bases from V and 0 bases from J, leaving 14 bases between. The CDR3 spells CASSSRKGSSTDTQYF. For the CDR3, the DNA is TGTGCCAGCAGTTCAAGAAAGGGGTCTAGCACAGATACGCAGTATTTT.

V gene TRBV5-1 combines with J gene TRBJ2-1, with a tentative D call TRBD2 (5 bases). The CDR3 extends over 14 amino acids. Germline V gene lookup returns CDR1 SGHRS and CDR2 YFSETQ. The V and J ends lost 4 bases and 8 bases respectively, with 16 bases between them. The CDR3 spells CASSPAASSDEQFF. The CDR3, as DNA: TGCGCCAGCAGCCCCGCGGCTAGTAGCGATGAGCAGTTCTTC. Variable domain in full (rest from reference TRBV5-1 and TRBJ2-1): KAGVTQTPRYLIKTRGQQVTLSCSPISGHRSVSWYQQTPGQGLQFLFEYFSETQRNKGNFPGRFSGRQFSNSRSEMNVSTLELGDSALYLCASSPAASSDEQFFGPGTRLTVL.

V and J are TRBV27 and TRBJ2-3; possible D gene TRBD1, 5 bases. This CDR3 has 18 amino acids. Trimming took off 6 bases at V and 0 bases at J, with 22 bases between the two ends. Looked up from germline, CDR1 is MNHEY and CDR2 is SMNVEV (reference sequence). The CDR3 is CASRSPLGLRASTDTQYF. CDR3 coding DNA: TGTGCCAGCAGATCACCCTTGGGGCTGCGTGCTAGCACAGATACGCAGTATTTT.

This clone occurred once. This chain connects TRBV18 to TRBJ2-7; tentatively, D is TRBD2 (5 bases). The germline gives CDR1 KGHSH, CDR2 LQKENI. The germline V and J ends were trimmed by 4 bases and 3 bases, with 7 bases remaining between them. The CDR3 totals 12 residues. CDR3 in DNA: TGTGCCAGCTCACAGGCGGGCTACGAGCAGTACTTC. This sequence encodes CASSQAGYEQYF.

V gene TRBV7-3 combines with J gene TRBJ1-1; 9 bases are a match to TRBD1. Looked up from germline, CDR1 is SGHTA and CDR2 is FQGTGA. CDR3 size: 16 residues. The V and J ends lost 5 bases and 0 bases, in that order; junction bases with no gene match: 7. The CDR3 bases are TGTGCCAGCAGCCTTACAGGGGGCGCCATGAACACTGAAGCTTTCTTT. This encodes CASSLTGGAMNTEAFF.

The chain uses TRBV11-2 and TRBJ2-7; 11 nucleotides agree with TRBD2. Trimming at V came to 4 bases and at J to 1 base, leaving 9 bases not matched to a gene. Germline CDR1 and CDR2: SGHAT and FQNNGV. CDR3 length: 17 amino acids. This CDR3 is CASSSRPGLAVSYEQYF. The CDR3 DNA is TGTGCCAGCAGCTCAAGACCGGGACTAGCGGTTTCCTACGAGCAGTACTTC.

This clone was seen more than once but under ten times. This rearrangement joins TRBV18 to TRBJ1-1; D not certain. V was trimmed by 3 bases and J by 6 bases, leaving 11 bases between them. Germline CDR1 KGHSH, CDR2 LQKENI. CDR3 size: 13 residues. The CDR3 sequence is CASSPQRAPEAFF. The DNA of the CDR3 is TGTGCCAGCTCACCGCAGAGGGCCCCTGAAGCTTTCTTT.

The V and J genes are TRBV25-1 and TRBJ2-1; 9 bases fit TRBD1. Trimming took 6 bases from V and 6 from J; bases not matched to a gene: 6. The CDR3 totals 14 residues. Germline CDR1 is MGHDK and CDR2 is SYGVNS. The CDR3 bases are TGTGCCAGCAGGATGACAGGGGGGTCCAATGAGCAGTTCTTC. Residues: CASRMTGGSNEQFF.

The CDR3 DNA follows: TGTGCCAGCAGCTCGGCGGGGGGCGGAGATACGCAGTATTTT. Encoded protein: CASSSAGGGDTQYF. The genes are TRBV6-5 and TRBJ2-3; 8 nucleotides line up with TRBD2. Per germline, CDR1 MNHEY and CDR2 SVGAGI. CDR3 length equals 14 residues. V shed 6 bases and J 5 bases; nucleotides not matched to a gene: 7.

For the CDR3, the DNA is TGTGCCAGCAGCATACTCCAGAGCAGGATGAATGGCTACACCTTC. Amino acids: CASSILQSRMNGYTF. V gene TRBV7-2 combines with J gene TRBJ1-2, with D uncertain. Per the germline V gene, CDR1 is SGHTA and CDR2 is FQGNSA. CDR3 size: 15 residues. V was clipped by 5 bases and J by 6 bases, with 19 bases between them.

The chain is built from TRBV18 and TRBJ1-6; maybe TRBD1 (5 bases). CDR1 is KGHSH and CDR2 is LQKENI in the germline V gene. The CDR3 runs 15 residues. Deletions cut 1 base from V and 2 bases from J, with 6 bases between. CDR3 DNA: TGTGCCAGCTCACCACTGGACACCTATAATTCACCCCTCCACTTT. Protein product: CASSPLDTYNSPLHF.

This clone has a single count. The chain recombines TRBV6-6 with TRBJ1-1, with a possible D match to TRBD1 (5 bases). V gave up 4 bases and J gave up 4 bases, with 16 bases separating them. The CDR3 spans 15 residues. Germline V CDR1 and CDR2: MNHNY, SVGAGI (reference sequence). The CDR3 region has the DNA TGTGCCAGCAGTTCCCGGGGGGAGAGAAGCACTGAAGCTTTCTTT. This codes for CASSSRGERSTEAFF.

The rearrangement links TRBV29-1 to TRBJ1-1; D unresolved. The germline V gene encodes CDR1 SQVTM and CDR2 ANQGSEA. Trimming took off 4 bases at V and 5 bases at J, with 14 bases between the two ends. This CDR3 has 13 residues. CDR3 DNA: TGCAGCGTTGTATGGCGGTTTAGGACTGAAGCTTTCTTT. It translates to CSVVWRFRTEAFF.

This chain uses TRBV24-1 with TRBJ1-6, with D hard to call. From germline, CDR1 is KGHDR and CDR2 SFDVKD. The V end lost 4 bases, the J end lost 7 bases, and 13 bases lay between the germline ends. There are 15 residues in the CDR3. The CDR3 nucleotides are TGTGCCACCAGTGACCAGGATATATGGAATTCACCCCTCCACTTT. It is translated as CATSDQDIWNSPLHF.

CDR3 protein: CASSDSKLTDPRPQHF. The CDR3 coding sequence is TGTGCCAGCAGTGACTCGAAGTTAACCGACCCTAGGCCCCAGCATTTT. V gene TRBV6-4 combines with J gene TRBJ1-5; no reliable D call. CDR1 is MRHNA, CDR2 SNTAGT, per germline. This CDR3 comprises 16 residues. The V end was cut by 0 bases, the J end by 9 bases, with 18 bases between.

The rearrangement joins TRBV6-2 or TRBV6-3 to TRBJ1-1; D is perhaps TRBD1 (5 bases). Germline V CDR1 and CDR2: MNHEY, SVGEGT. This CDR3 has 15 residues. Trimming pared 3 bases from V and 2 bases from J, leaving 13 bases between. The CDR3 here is CASSYSGTDNTEAFF. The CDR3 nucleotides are TGTGCCAGCAGTTATTCGGGGACTGACAACACTGAAGCTTTCTTT.

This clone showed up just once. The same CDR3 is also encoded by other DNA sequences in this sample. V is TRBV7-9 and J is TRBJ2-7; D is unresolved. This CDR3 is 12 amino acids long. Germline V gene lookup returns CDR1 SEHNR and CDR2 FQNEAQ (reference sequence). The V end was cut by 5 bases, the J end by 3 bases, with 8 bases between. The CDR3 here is CASSRSGYEQYF. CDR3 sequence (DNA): TGTGCCAGCAGCCGCAGTGGCTACGAGCAGTACTTC.

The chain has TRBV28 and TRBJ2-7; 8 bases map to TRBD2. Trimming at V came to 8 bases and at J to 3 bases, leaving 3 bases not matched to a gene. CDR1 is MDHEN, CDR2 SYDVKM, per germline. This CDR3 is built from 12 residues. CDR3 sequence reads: CASGTSGYEQYF. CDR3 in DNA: TGTGCCAGCGGGACTAGTGGCTACGAGCAGTACTTC.